The 26 T cell receptor beta chains below all came from one sample that was sequenced in a study of neurological immune-mediated disorders. One entry per CDR3 protein results from TCRdb running MiXCR on the 5' RACE reads. Seen here are 50,000 to 80,000 distinct CDR3 sequences, less than 5.5% observed once, and the top ten hold under 7.5%. The specimen sequenced was PBMCs. All receptors come from a young man with multiple sclerosis.

This clonotype was counted many times. The rearrangement links TRBV5-1 to TRBJ1-6; TRBD1 agrees at 7 bases. Germline V lookup: CDR1 SGHRS, CDR2 YFSETQ. The CDR3 has 15 amino acids. The V and J ends lost 4 bases and 7 bases, in that order; junction bases with no gene match: 8. CDR3 loop: CASSASGTANSPLHF. The CDR3 DNA sequence: TGCGCCAGCAGCGCATCTGGGACAGCGAATTCACCCCTCCACTTT.

This clonotype occurred many times. The chain couples TRBV5-1 to TRBJ2-7, with a tentative D call TRBD1 (6 bases). Trimming took 6 bases from V and 0 from J, leaving 19 bases between them. The V gene's germline CDR1 is SGHRS and CDR2 YFSETQ. The CDR3 totals 16 residues. Written as DNA, the CDR3 is TGCGCCAGCATACCTCAACCCGGACAGAGCTCCTACGAGCAGTACTTC. It codes for CASIPQPGQSSYEQYF.

This clonotype was seen repeatedly, ten times or more. The gene calls are TRBV2 and TRBJ2-6, with D uncertain. Trimming removed 8 bases from V and 0 bases from J, with 14 bases in between. Germline lookup yields CDR1 SNHLY and CDR2 FYNNEI. The CDR3 covers 16 residues. CDR3 DNA: TGTGCCAGCTCTCTTTCAGTGTTCTCTGGGGCCAACGTCCTGACTTTC. It specifies CASSLSVFSGANVLTF.

This rearrangement joins TRBV20-1 to TRBJ1-3; possible D gene TRBD1, 5 bases. The CDR3 runs to 15 residues. The germline V gene has CDR1 DFQATT and CDR2 SNEGSKA (reference sequence). The V and J ends lost 4 bases and 0 bases respectively, with 13 bases between them. CDR3 in DNA: TGCAGTGCTACCGCAGGGTCTATCTCTGGAAACACCATATATTTT. Protein: CSATAGSISGNTIYF.

The chain has TRBV7-8 and TRBJ1-1; D possibly corresponds to TRBD1 (5 bases). This CDR3 spans 14 amino acids. Trimming cost V 4 bases and J 4 bases, with 13 bases left between them. The germline V gene encodes CDR1 SGHVS and CDR2 FQNEAQ. Here the CDR3 DNA reads TGTGCCAGCAGCTCCTGGGACGAAGTCACTGAAGCTTTCTTT. Protein product: CASSSWDEVTEAFF.

This clonotype was found many times. The DNA of the CDR3 is TGCGCCAGCAGCTTGGGACAGTTCTTAGATGGCTACACCTTC. Translating gives CASSLGQFLDGYTF. This chain joins TRBV5-1 and TRBJ1-2, with a tentative D call TRBD1 (5 bases). With 0 bases removed from V and 6 bases from J, the gap between germline ends came to 12 bases. Per germline, CDR1 SGHRS and CDR2 YFSETQ. The CDR3 consists of 14 residues.

This clonotype was seen repeatedly, ten times or more. The V and J genes are TRBV7-9 and TRBJ1-6; 9 nucleotides agree with TRBD1. The ends lost 0 bases at V and 9 bases at J; junction bases unmatched: 3. The CDR3 spans 15 residues. Germline lookup yields CDR1 SEHNR and CDR2 FQNEAQ (reference sequence). The CDR3 reads CASSLAQGAGSPLHF. In nucleotides, the CDR3 is TGTGCCAGCAGCTTAGCACAGGGGGCGGGTTCACCCCTCCACTTT.

The sample holds many counts of this clonotype. V and J are TRBV21-1 and TRBJ1-2; TRBD1, as called in the table, went unchecked against the DNA. TRBV21-1 has pseudogene status. The CDR3 is 19 residues long. This chain's CDR3 is CASSKAALRESIRNYGYTF. In DNA form, the CDR3 reads TGTGCCAGCAGCAAAGCGGCTCTCAGGGAATCGATTCGGAACTATGGCTACACCTTC.

This clonotype was found many times. J is TRBJ2-3 and V is TRBV15, with D unclear. Trimming cost V 5 bases and J 3 bases, with 15 bases left between them. There are 15 residues in the CDR3. Germline V CDR1 and CDR2: LNHNV, YYDKDF (reference sequence). The CDR3 loop is CATSWTSGGTDTQYF. The DNA for the CDR3 is TGTGCCACCAGCTGGACCTCAGGCGGTACAGATACGCAGTATTTT.

This sequence joins TRBV10-2 and TRBJ2-1; 9 positions match TRBD2. The V and J ends lost 4 bases and 6 bases, in that order; junction bases with no gene match: 4. The CDR3 sequence is 14 residues long. CDR1 WSHSY and CDR2 SAAADI come from the germline V gene. CDR3 sequence reads: CASSGRGGTNEQFF. DNA of the CDR3: TGCGCCAGCAGTGGGCGGGGGGGGACCAATGAGCAGTTCTTC.

This clonotype was found many times. The rearrangement uses TRBV20-1 and TRBJ2-1; D not certain. This CDR3 contains 12 residues. Trimming stripped 7 bases from V and 9 bases from J, with 16 bases between. Germline V gene lookup returns CDR1 DFQATT and CDR2 SNEGSKA (reference sequence). CDR3 amino acids: CSEGRSTFEQFF. The CDR3 DNA is TGCAGTGAAGGAAGGTCAACTTTTGAGCAGTTCTTC.

At least ten counts were recorded for this clonotype. The chain uses TRBV5-1 and TRBJ2-1, with TRBD2 matching over 10 bases. This CDR3 region has 14 residues. CDR1 is SGHRS, CDR2 YFSETQ, per germline. The trim removed 4 bases at V and 8 bases at J, leaving 6 bases unmatched. The DNA of the CDR3 is TGCGCCAGCAGCGAAGCGGGGGGGCCCGATGAGCAGTTCTTC. Translation: CASSEAGGPDEQFF.

This clonotype was detected ten times or more. The chain carries TRBV3-1 and TRBJ1-2; D ambiguous. The length of the CDR3 is 17 residues. Trimming took off 4 bases at V and 0 bases at J, with 18 bases between the two ends. The germline CDR1 and CDR2 sequences are LGHDT and YNNKEL (reference sequence). For the CDR3, the DNA is TGTGCCAGCAGCCTTGGCAGGCCACCGGCCCCTAACTATGGCTACACCTTC. This gives the protein CASSLGRPPAPNYGYTF.

This clonotype was detected ten times or more. The chain couples TRBV7-9 to TRBJ2-3; no clear D gene. The V gene lost 1 base and the J gene lost 0 bases, with 8 bases spanning the gap. The CDR3 length is 15 residues. Looked up from germline, CDR1 is SEHNR and CDR2 is FQNEAQ (reference sequence). Written as DNA, the CDR3 is TGTGCCAGCAGCTTAGAACGGATTAGCACAGATACGCAGTATTTT. Translation: CASSLERISTDTQYF.

This clonotype occurred many times. This chain uses TRBV7-3 with TRBJ2-3, with a possible D match to TRBD2 (5 bases). This CDR3 comprises 14 residues. Germline CDR1 SGHTA, CDR2 FQGTGA. V lost 0 bases, J lost 7 bases, and 11 bases lay in between. CDR3 sequence: CASSLTGALNTQYF. The CDR3 DNA reads TGTGCCAGCAGCTTAACGGGAGCGCTCAATACGCAGTATTTT.

This clonotype was seen more than once but under ten times. The CDR3 nucleotides are TGTGCCAGCAGCCAAGATTTAGGGACAGGGTGGACTGAAGCTTTCTTT. Encoded protein: CASSQDLGTGWTEAFF. The chain joins TRBV4-2 to TRBJ1-1, with 9 nucleotides matching TRBD1. CDR3 size: 16 residues. Trimming took 0 bases from V and 5 from J; bases not matched to a gene: 7. CDR1 is LGHNA and CDR2 is YNFKEQ in the germline V gene.

Ten or more counts support this clonotype. The chain recombines TRBV12-3 or TRBV12-4 with TRBJ2-2; TRBD1 matches at 10 bases. The CDR3 contains 15 residues. After removal of 6 bases from V and 6 bases from J, the junction contained 7 bases not matched to a gene. For the CDR3, the DNA is TGTGCCAGCAGATCCGGGACAGGGGTTCCCGGGGAGCTGTTTTTT. Translation gives CASRSGTGVPGELFF.

This clonotype was seen repeatedly, ten times or more. The J gene is TRBJ1-4, the V gene TRBV20-1, with D unresolved. Trimming cost V 7 bases and J 11 bases, with 17 bases left between them. Germline CDR1 reads DFQATT; CDR2 reads SNEGSKA (reference sequence). The CDR3 loop spans 12 amino acids. The CDR3 DNA sequence: TGCAGTGGGTCCTTCCTCGGAGGCAAACTGTTTTTT. It specifies CSGSFLGGKLFF.

This clonotype was seen ten or more times. V gene TRBV5-1 combines with J gene TRBJ2-3; 10 positions match TRBD1. J was trimmed by 9 bases and V by 3 bases; bases with no gene match: 10. This CDR3 comprises 15 residues. CDR1 is SGHRS, CDR2 YFSETQ, per germline. Written as DNA, the CDR3 is TGCGCCAGCAGCTACGGGACAGGGGTTTCTAGAACGCAGTATTTT. Encoded protein: CASSYGTGVSRTQYF.

This clonotype occurred many times. This sequence joins TRBV11-2 and TRBJ1-5; no clear D. Germline V gene data show CDR1 as SGHAT and CDR2 as FQNNGV. V lost 5 bases, J lost 0 bases, and 8 bases lay in between. The CDR3 sequence is 14 residues long. As DNA, the CDR3 is TGTGCCAGCAGCCAATACTATAGCAATCAGCCCCAGCATTTT. Its translation is CASSQYYSNQPQHF.

This clonotype was recorded at least ten times. The gene calls are TRBV10-1 and TRBJ2-7; 8 bases line up with TRBD2. The CDR3 totals 13 residues. Germline CDR1 WNHNN, CDR2 SYGVQD (reference sequence). V trimming: 3 bases; J trimming: 7 bases; junction bases outside the gene matches: 5. The CDR3 spells CASSEGGGQEQYF. CDR3 in DNA: TGCGCCAGCAGTGAAGGCGGGGGGCAAGAGCAGTACTTC.

This clonotype was detected many times. This chain uses TRBV5-5 with TRBJ1-1; D unresolved. Per germline, CDR1 SGHKS and CDR2 YYEKEE (reference sequence). The germline V and J ends were trimmed by 0 bases and 8 bases, with 11 bases remaining between them. This CDR3 is 13 amino acids long. CDR3 sequence (DNA): TGTGCCAGCAGCTTGGCCGGCGGGGTAGAAGCTTTCTTT. Translating it yields CASSLAGGVEAFF.

This clonotype came up many times. The V and J genes are TRBV18 and TRBJ1-2; D may be TRBD1 (6 bases). Germline lookup yields CDR1 KGHSH and CDR2 LQKENI. Between the trimmed V and J ends, which lost 8 bases and 4 bases, there was a span of 11 bases. This CDR3 is built from 12 residues. CDR3 sequence: CASGARGYGYTF. The CDR3 region has the DNA TGTGCCAGCGGGGCCAGGGGCTATGGCTACACCTTC.

This clonotype was picked up a small number of times. This may come from a read error, since a much larger clone is one base off. The V gene is TRBV24-1, the J gene TRBJ2-7; D gene ambiguous. V gave up 5 bases and J gave up 3 bases, with 13 bases separating them. Per germline, CDR1 KGHDR and CDR2 SFDVKD. This CDR3 contains 14 residues. CDR3 loop: CATSGHGKFYEQYF. As DNA, the CDR3 is TGTGCCACCAGTGGCCACGGAAAATTCTACGAGCAGTACTTC.

Only a few counts were recorded for this clonotype. The rearrangement uses TRBV20-1 and TRBJ1-2; TRBD1 aligns across 9 bases. In germline, CDR1 is DFQATT, CDR2 SNEGSKA (reference sequence). CDR3 length: 15 amino acids. The J segment lost 2 bases and the V segment lost 2 bases, leaving 6 bases of the junction unmatched. Written as DNA, the CDR3 is TGCAGTGCTAGACCTGGGACAGGGCCGAACTATGGCTACACCTTC. Amino acid sequence: CSARPGTGPNYGYTF.

This clonotype was recorded many times. This sequence joins TRBV5-5 and TRBJ1-3; 7 bases agree with TRBD1. The CDR3 contains 16 residues. V shed 3 bases and J 0 bases; nucleotides not matched to a gene: 6. CDR1 is SGHKS and CDR2 is YYEKEE in the germline V gene (reference sequence). The CDR3 DNA reads as TGTGCCAGCAGCTCCGGCGGGACAGCCTCTGGAAACACCATATATTTT. Protein: CASSSGGTASGNTIYF.